Given below is one TCR beta chain in context. This sample is part of a study of blood T cell repertoires in COVID-19. About the study: Acute and convalescent COVID-19 specimens originated in the United States, Italy and Spain. The analysed material was cDNA or gDNA that came from T cells, B-cell-depleted T cells, or PBMCs.

The CDR3 covers 17 residues. V was trimmed by 3 bases and J by 2 bases, leaving 19 bases between them. Looked up from germline, CDR1 is LNHDA and CDR2 is SQIVND (reference sequence). Authors' processing steps: Reference gene primers were amplified, and this amplification served to estimate nucleated cell counts. The method was immunoSEQ multiplex PCR; TCRdb's version includes in-frame clones alone and lacks a portion of them. V and J calls and clone size are as listed in that table; D and trimming were resolved from the DNA. The table lists 110,000 to 150,000 clones, about 89% of them singletons, with about 3.2% in the top ten.

Sequencing was done on a sample of peripheral blood. V usage is TRBV19 and J usage is TRBJ1-1; TRBD1 is a possible D gene (5 bases). The TCR originated in a man between 60 and 70 years old with active or convalescent COVID-19. CDR3 nucleotide sequence: TGTGCCAGTAGTATGGACCCTCGGGGGAAGGGTAACACTGAAGCTTTCTTT. Translating it yields CASSMDPRGKGNTEAFF.